Presented here are 10 T cell receptor beta chains from one specimen sequenced in a study of blood T cells in healthy people across ages. Primed by a sample-barcoded 5' primer and a J-beta primer mix, a second PCR proceeded for roughly 6 to 12 cycles. From the 5' RACE reads, TCRdb called clonotypes with MiXCR, one entry per CDR3 protein. The sample lists some 1.8 million distinct CDR3 sequences, around 42% occurring once. The source material was blood. Every receptor here comes from a human donor in good health.

In DNA form, the CDR3 reads TGTGCCAGCAGCTTAAGGTGGCGGGACCTTGGGGGCTACACCTTC. Its translation is CASSLRWRDLGGYTF. The rearrangement joins TRBV7-2 to TRBJ1-2, with a tentative D call TRBD1 (5 bases). Trimming left V 2 bases short and J 8 bases short, with 18 bases between. CDR1 is SGHTA, CDR2 FQGNSA, per germline. The CDR3 runs 15 residues. The full variable domain, with the rest looked up from reference TRBV7-2 and TRBJ1-2, is GAGVSQSPSNKVTEKGKDVELRCDPISGHTALYWYRQSLGQGLEFLIYFQGNSAPDKSGLPSDRFSAERTGGSVSTLTIQRTQQEDSAVYLCASSLRWRDLGGYTFGSGTRLTVV.

This clonotype was detected only a few times. The chain links TRBV5-1 to TRBJ2-7, with 8 nucleotides matching TRBD2. There are 16 residues in the CDR3. CDR1 and CDR2 from the germline V gene are SGHRS and YFSETQ. Losses at the gene ends were 0 bases for V and 0 bases for J; bases not matched to a gene: 5. CDR3 bases: TGCGCCAGCAGCTTGGTAGGCGGGGGGCCCTCCTACGAGCAGTACTTC. It codes for CASSLVGGGPSYEQYF. Filled out from reference TRBV5-1 and TRBJ2-7, the complete variable domain reads KAGVTQTPRYLIKTRGQQVTLSCSPISGHRSVSWYQQTPGQGLQFLFEYFSETQRNKGNFPGRFSGRQFSNSRSEMNVSTLELGDSALYLCASSLVGGGPSYEQYFGPGTRLTVT.

The chain has TRBV9 and TRBJ2-3, with 9 bases fitting TRBD2. The CDR3 covers 15 residues. In germline, CDR1 is SGDLS, CDR2 YYNGEE. V trimming: 4 bases; J trimming: 4 bases; junction bases outside the gene matches: 7. The CDR3 DNA reads TGTGCCAGCAGCAAACGCGCGGGGGGGGCAGATACGCAGTATTTT. This sequence encodes CASSKRAGGADTQYF.

The gene calls are TRBV7-2 and TRBJ2-3; D remains unclear. Germline values: CDR1 SGHTA, CDR2 FQGNSA. Between the trimmed V and J ends, which lost 6 bases and 1 base, there was a span of 8 bases. The CDR3 sequence is 13 residues long. CDR3 sequence: CASRGSGTDTQYF. CDR3 sequence (DNA): TGTGCCAGCAGGGGAAGTGGCACAGATACGCAGTATTTT.

The CDR3 nucleotides are TGCGCCAGCAGAGAGGGGGCGAGCTCCTACAATGAGCAGTTCTTC. This sequence encodes CASREGASSYNEQFF. The chain uses TRBV5-1 and TRBJ2-1; 7 bases fit TRBD1. CDR3 size: 15 residues. The ends lost 5 bases at V and 0 bases at J; junction bases unmatched: 5. Germline V gives CDR1 SGHRS, CDR2 YFSETQ.

In DNA form, the CDR3 reads TGTGCCAGCAGTGCCTCCGGGACTAGCTCCGGGGAGCTGTTTTTT. It codes for CASSASGTSSGELFF. The chain joins TRBV27 to TRBJ2-2; TRBD2 matches at 9 bases. The germline V gene encodes CDR1 MNHEY and CDR2 SMNVEV (reference sequence). The CDR3 totals 15 residues. Losses at the gene ends were 5 bases for V and 6 bases for J; bases not matched to a gene: 7.

A few counts support this clonotype. This sequence joins TRBV6-1 and TRBJ1-1, with 8 nucleotides matching TRBD1. The CDR3 runs to 14 residues. The V segment lost 1 base and the J segment 5 bases; nucleotides outside the gene matches: 3. Germline V CDR1 and CDR2: MNHNS, SASEGT. Here the CDR3 DNA reads TGTGCCAGCAGTGAAGATTACAGGGGGACTGAAGCTTTCTTT. It specifies CASSEDYRGTEAFF.

This clonotype was found a few times. The chain uses TRBV7-2 and TRBJ2-3, with 7 nucleotides matching TRBD1. V shed 4 bases, J shed 2 bases, and the junction held 6 bases outside the gene matches. Germline CDR1 reads SGHTA; CDR2 reads FQGNSA. The CDR3 totals 15 residues. The CDR3 loop is CASSWGQKFTDTQYF. CDR3 nucleotides: TGTGCCAGCAGCTGGGGACAGAAGTTCACAGATACGCAGTATTTT. The complete variable domain, with remaining parts taken from reference TRBV7-2 and TRBJ2-3, reads GAGVSQSPSNKVTEKGKDVELRCDPISGHTALYWYRQSLGQGLEFLIYFQGNSAPDKSGLPSDRFSAERTGGSVSTLTIQRTQQEDSAVYLCASSWGQKFTDTQYFGPGTRLTVL.

The chain uses TRBV20-1 and TRBJ1-2; 7 bases agree with TRBD1. From germline, CDR1 is DFQATT and CDR2 SNEGSKA (reference sequence). Germline trimming cut 6 bases from V and 4 bases from J; bases unmatched to any gene: 17. The CDR3 is 16 amino acids. The CDR3 DNA sequence: TGCAGTGCCACTAGGACAGGCAGGACACTGGGCTATGGCTACACCTTC. This sequence encodes CSATRTGRTLGYGYTF.

This chain uses TRBV6-4 with TRBJ1-1; 7 nucleotides align to TRBD1. The length of the CDR3 is 12 residues. The V segment lost 2 bases and the J segment 6 bases; nucleotides outside the gene matches: 0. Germline V gene lookup returns CDR1 MRHNA and CDR2 SNTAGT. The CDR3 protein is CASSDGTAEAFF. CDR3 sequence (DNA): TGTGCCAGCAGTGACGGGACAGCTGAAGCTTTCTTT.